Here is one TCR beta chain with its context. What it binds is not known. Reverse transcription of extracted RNA yielded cDNA, which provided the sequencing template. Produced via immunoSEQ multiplex PCR; TCRdb's table is partial and in-frame only. Of 200,000 to 250,000 clones in the sample, around 66% were seen once. The sample originates from a study of CD8+ T cells in alopecia areata. The treatment: oral pan-JAK inhibitor, 5-10 mg twice daily. The investigators collected lesional scalp punch biopsies and peripheral blood from alopecia areata patients. Points from the study as a whole: Under tofacitinib, fewer expanded CD8+ clones appeared among the top 100 scalp clones.

V dropped 1 base and J dropped 8 bases, with 20 bases sitting between them. Germline lookup yields CDR1 LNHNV and CDR2 YYDKDF (reference sequence). This CDR3 contains 17 residues. The sample in question was CD4+ T cells sorted from blood, obtained at week 4, from a patient treated with tofacitinib. The chain is built from TRBV15 and TRBJ1-4; D is uncertain. The receptor's source is a human donor with alopecia areata. CDR3 amino acids: CATSRGSGGTRPEKLFF. The CDR3 bases are TGTGCCACCAGCAGAGGGTCGGGTGGAACACGTCCCGAAAAACTGTTTTTT.